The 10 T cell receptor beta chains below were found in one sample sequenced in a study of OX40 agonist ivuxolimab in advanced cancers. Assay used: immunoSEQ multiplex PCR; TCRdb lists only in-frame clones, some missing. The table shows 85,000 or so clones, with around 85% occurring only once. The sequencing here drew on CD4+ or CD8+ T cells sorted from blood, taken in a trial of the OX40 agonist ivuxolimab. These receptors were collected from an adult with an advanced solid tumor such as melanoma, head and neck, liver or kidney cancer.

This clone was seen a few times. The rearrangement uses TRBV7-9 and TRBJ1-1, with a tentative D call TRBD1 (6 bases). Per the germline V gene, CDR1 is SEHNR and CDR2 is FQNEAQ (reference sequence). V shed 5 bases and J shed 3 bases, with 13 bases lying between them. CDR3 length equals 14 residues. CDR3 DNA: TGTGCCAGCAGCCCCAGGGGCTTGGACACTGAAGCTTTCTTT. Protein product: CASSPRGLDTEAFF.

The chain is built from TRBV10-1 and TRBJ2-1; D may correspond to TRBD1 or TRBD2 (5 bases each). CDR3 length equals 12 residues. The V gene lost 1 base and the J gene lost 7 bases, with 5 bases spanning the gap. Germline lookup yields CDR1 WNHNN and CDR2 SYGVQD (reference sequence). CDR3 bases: TGCGCCAGCAGTGAGTGGGGGAATGAGCAGTTCTTC. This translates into CASSEWGNEQFF.

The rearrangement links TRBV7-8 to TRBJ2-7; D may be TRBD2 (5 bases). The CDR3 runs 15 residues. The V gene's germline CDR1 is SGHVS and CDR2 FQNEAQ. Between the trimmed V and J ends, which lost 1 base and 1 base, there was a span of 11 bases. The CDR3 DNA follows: TGTGCCAGCAGCTTAGAGTTAGGGAGTTCCTACGAGCAGTACTTC. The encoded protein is CASSLELGSSYEQYF.

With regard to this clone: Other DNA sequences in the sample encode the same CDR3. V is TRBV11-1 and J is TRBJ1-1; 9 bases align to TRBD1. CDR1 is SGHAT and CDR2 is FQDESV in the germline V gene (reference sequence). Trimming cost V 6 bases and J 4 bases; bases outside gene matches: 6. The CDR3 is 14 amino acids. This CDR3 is CASSFPGQGTEAFF. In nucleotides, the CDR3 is TGTGCCAGCAGTTTTCCGGGACAGGGCACTGAAGCTTTCTTT.

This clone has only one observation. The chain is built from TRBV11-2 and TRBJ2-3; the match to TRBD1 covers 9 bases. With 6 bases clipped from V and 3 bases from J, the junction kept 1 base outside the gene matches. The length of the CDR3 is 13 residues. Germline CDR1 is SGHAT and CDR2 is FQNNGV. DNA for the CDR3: TGTGCCAGCAGGGGACAGGGAACAGATACGCAGTATTTT. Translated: CASRGQGTDTQYF.

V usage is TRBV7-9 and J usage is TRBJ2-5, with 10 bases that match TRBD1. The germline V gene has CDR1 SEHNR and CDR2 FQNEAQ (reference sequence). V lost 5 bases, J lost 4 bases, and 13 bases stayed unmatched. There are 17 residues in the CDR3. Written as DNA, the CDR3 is TGTGCCAGCAGCCTTACCCCCCGGGACAGGGGTTTAGAGACCCAGTACTTC. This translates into CASSLTPRDRGLETQYF.

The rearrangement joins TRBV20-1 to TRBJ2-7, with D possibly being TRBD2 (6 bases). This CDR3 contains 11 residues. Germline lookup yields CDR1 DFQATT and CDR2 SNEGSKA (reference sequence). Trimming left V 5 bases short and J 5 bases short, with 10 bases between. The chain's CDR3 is CSAGTSNEQYF. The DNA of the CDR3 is TGCAGTGCTGGGACTTCTAACGAGCAGTACTTC.

CDR3 residues: CASSPSGGTGEAFF. DNA of the CDR3: TGTGCCAGCAGCCCGAGTGGGGGGACAGGGGAAGCTTTCTTT. The chain combines TRBV7-9 with TRBJ1-1; 9 nucleotides agree with TRBD1. V gave up 5 bases and J gave up 8 bases; unmatched junction bases: 9. The CDR3 extends over 14 amino acids. Germline CDR1 and CDR2: SEHNR and FQNEAQ (reference sequence).

CDR3 DNA sequence: TGTGCCAGTAACCCCCGCGACCCAGGGGTTGATGGCTACACCTTC. Residues: CASNPRDPGVDGYTF. The rearrangement links TRBV19 to TRBJ1-2; a possible D gene is TRBD1 (6 bases). The CDR3 sequence is 15 residues long. From germline, CDR1 is LNHDA and CDR2 SQIVND (reference sequence). The germline V and J ends were trimmed by 7 bases and 6 bases, with 21 bases remaining between them. Based on the CDR3 plus reference TRBV19 and TRBJ1-2, the full variable domain is DGGITQSPKYLFRKEGQNVTLSCEQNLNHDAMYWYRQDPGQGLRLIYYSQIVNDFQKGDIAEGYSVSREKKESFPLTVTSAQKNPTAFYLCASNPRDPGVDGYTFGSGTRLTVV.

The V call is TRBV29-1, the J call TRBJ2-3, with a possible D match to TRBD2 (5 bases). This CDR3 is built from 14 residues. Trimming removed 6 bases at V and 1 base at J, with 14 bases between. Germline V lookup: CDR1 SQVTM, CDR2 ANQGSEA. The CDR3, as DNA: TGCAGCGTAAAAGGGAGTTCAGGCACAGATACGCAGTATTTT. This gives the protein CSVKGSSGTDTQYF.